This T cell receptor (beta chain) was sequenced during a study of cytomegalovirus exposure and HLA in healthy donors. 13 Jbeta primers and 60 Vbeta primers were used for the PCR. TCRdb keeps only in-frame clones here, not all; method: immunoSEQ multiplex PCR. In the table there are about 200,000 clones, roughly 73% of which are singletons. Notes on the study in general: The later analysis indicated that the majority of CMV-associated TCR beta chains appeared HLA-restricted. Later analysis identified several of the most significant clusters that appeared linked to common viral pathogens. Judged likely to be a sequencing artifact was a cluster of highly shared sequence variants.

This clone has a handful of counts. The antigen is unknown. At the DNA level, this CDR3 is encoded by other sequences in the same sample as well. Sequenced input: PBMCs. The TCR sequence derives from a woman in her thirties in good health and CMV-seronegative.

CDR3: CASSSLAGGRPTDTQYF. The CDR3 DNA is TGTGCCAGCAGCTCCTTAGCGGGAGGGCGGCCCACAGATACGCAGTATTTT. The genes are TRBV11-2 and TRBJ2-3, with 11 bases identical to TRBD2. J was trimmed by 2 bases and V by 4 bases; bases with no gene match: 8. Germline values: CDR1 SGHAT, CDR2 FQNNGV. The length of the CDR3 is 17 residues.